This T cell receptor (beta chain) emerged from a study of CD8+ T cells in alopecia areata listed by TCRdb under 2018. Study-level background: Treated patients were enrolled in an open-label pilot trial of oral tofacitinib at 5 to 10 mg twice daily for moderate-to-severe alopecia areata. Patients received tofacitinib for 6 to 18 months and were then followed off drug for 6 months to check for delayed response and recurrence. To study T cell clonal expansion in alopecia areata, the researchers applied high-throughput TCRbeta sequencing to both the C3H/HeJ mouse model and human patients. Human TCRbeta sequencing covered scalp tissue and sorted CD4+ and CD8+ peripheral blood T cells from patchy and totalis/universalis alopecia areata patients and healthy controls. Biopsies were taken from tofacitinib-treated patients at baseline and at 4 and 24 weeks of treatment, and a later scalp biopsy was taken in several of the tofacitinib-treated patients. Clonality in the scalp was compared among normal scalp (n=4), patchy alopecia areata scalp (n=8), and alopecia totalis/universalis scalp (n=8). The RNA source kit depended on sample type: the PAXgene miRNA kit for fixed scalp, the miRNeasy kit for PBMCs, and the RNeasy kit for mouse skin. TCRbeta CDR3 regions were amplified by immunoSEQ multiplex PCR using 35 Vbeta forward and 13 Jbeta reverse primers.

Library method: the immunoSEQ multiplex PCR assay. RNA was extracted from all samples and reverse transcribed into cDNA, which served as template for TCR sequencing. SuperScript III was used for first-strand cDNA synthesis, primed with a 2:1 mix of oligo-dT and random hexamers. A synthetic immune receptor repertoire was used to gauge amplification bias, and whatever bias remained was removed computationally. As for the original processing: After raw reads were preprocessed to remove errors, the CDR3 was defined following IMGT conventions as running from the conserved cysteine to phenylalanine. Clonality was calculated as 1 minus Shannon entropy normalized by log2 of the number of productive unique TCRs. CD4 or CD8 identity of scalp clones was inferred by cross-referencing scalp TCRbeta sequences with sorted blood CD4 and CD8 repertoires. TCRdb carries this immuneACCESS record with in-frame sequences only. Its versions omit some clonotypes, under half of them owing to an unresolved V gene in the studies checked, with the rest unexplained. Clonal size and the V and J genes are those of that table, whereas D and trimming came from the DNA. The sample table shows around 160,000 clones, and approximately 87% are seen once. The ten largest clones add up to more than 12% of the sample.

Overall results and qualifications from the work: Unlike mouse skin, where gammadelta T cells dominate, normal human skin contains resident alphabeta T cells that get sequenced too, which complicates analysis of the scalp TCR repertoire. Compared with normal scalp, lesional scalp had higher clonality and more expanded CD8+ clones, particularly in alopecia totalis/universalis, a pattern that suggests antigenic drive. TCR sequences shared between patients were less clear than in mice, possibly partly because of HLA diversity in the patient population.

From V the trimming removes 0 bases and from J it removes 7 bases, while the gene matches leave 3 bases of the junction unaccounted for. The CDR3 goes from the cysteine to the phenylalanine over 16 residues. The read is trimmed to its CDR3 DNA, 48 bases read in frame from base 1. CDR1 and CDR2 are drawn from the germline V gene: SGHVS, FQNEAQ. The time point label for this specimen denotes: baseline before oral tofacitinib. Lesional scalp punch biopsies and peripheral blood were collected from alopecia areata patients. PBMCs were isolated by density centrifugation and stained for CD3, CD4 and CD8, and CD4+ and CD8+ T cells were sorted on a FACSAria. Note on this clone: Its antigen target is currently unknown. The sample holds no much larger clone one base away, and base qualities are not on file.

Sequencing used CD8+ T cells sorted from blood, obtained at week 0. The sequence was collected from a human donor with alopecia areata. The V and J segments used are TRBV7-8 and TRBJ2-7; TRBD2 fits 16 bases in the junction. At the DNA level, the sequence is TGTGCCAGCAGCTTAGCGGGACTAGCGGGAGGGTGGGAGCAGTACTTC. The resulting protein is CASSLAGLAGGWEQYF.